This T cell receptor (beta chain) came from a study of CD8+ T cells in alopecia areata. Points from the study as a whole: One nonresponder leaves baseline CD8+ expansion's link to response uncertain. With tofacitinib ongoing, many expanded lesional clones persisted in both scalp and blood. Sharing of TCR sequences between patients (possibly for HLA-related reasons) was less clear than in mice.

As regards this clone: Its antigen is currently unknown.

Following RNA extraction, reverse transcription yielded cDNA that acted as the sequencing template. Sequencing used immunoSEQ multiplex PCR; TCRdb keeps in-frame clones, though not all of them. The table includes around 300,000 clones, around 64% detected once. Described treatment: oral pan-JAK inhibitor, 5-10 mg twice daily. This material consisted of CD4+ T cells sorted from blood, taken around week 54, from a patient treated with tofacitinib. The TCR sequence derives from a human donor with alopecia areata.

The CDR3: CAWSVTQLGSYEQYF. The DNA for the CDR3 is TGTGCCTGGAGTGTAACCCAACTGGGGTCCTACGAGCAGTACTTC. The rearrangement joins TRBV30 to TRBJ2-7; D is unclear. The CDR3 has 15 amino acids. The V gene's germline CDR1 is GTSNPN and CDR2 SVGIG (reference sequence). Between the trimmed V and J ends, which lost 0 bases and 1 base, there was a span of 13 bases.